This is a list of T cell receptor beta chains from one sample in a study of regulatory T cells in long-lasting Graves disease. TCRdb re-called the multiplex PCR reads with MiXCR, one entry per CDR3 protein. Of about 220,000 distinct CDR3 sequences in the sample, around a fifth are singletons; the top ten hold 10% to 15%. The data also belong to a second study, concerning T cells in Graves' hyperthyroidism and ophthalmopathy.

This material consisted of peripheral blood mononuclear cells (PBMCs), taken at new diagnosis, from a patient treated with antithyroid drugs. The origin of the receptors is a woman aged 25 to 39 with Graves disease. CDR3s include the opening cysteine and the closing phenylalanine or tryptophan. D genes are given only for firm matches. Size values are once, few and many counts, or a class for expanded clones, and some rows have none.

v_call	j_call	clone_size	d_call	cdr3_nt	cdr3_aa
TRBV5-5	TRBJ1-3	many	NA	TGTGCCAGCAGCCTAGCCCGAGGAGCCACTGGAAACACCATATATTTT	CASSLARGATGNTIYF
TRBV25-1	TRBJ2-7	many	TRBD2	TGTGCCAGCAGGGGGACTAGCGGGAACGAGCAGTACTTC	CASRGTSGNEQYF
TRBV30	TRBJ1-5	many	NA	TGTGCCTGGAGTAGGGGGAACGATCAGCCCCAGCATTTT	CAWSRGNDQPQHF
TRBV5-4	TRBJ2-2	few	NA	TGTGCCAGCAGCGCAGGCAGCACCGGGGAGCTGTTTTTT	CASSAGSTGELFF
TRBV6-2/TRBV6-3	TRBJ2-3	NA	NA	TGTGCCAGCAGTTACGATACGGGGGACACAGATACGCAGTATTTT	CASSYDTGDTDTQYF
TRBV12-3/TRBV12-4	TRBJ2-4	NA	TRBD2	TGTGCCAGCAGCCTTAGCGGGGGGGCCAAAACCTTTCAGTACTTC	CASSLSGGAKTFQYF
TRBV6-9	TRBJ2-7	many	NA	TGTGCCAGCAGTTACCTGCAGGATTCTTACGAGCAGTACTTC	CASSYLQDSYEQYF
TRBV7-9	TRBJ1-4	NA	NA	TGTGCCAGCAGCCTGGCAGGGATGGGTGAAAAACTGTTTTTT	CASSLAGMGEKLFF
TRBV27	TRBJ1-2	NA	NA	TGTGCCAGCAGTCCCCTCTTGCAGGGTGGCTATGGCTACACCTTC	CASSPLLQGGYGYTF
TRBV9	TRBJ1-1	many	NA	TGTGCCAGCAGCGTAGGAGTTAGCCCGTTGGGCACTGAAGCTTTCTTT	CASSVGVSPLGTEAFF
TRBV5-1	TRBJ2-3	NA	NA	TGCGCCAGCAGCTTGGGGGCGGGCACAGATACGCAGTATTTT	CASSLGAGTDTQYF
TRBV28	TRBJ1-2	many	TRBD1	TGTGCCAGCAGTGCTACCGGGACAGGGAAGGTTGGCTACACCTTC	CASSATGTGKVGYTF
TRBV12-3/TRBV12-4	TRBJ2-2	few	NA	TGTGCCGGTTCCAGGGCCGGGGAGCTGTTTTTT	CAGSRAGELFF
TRBV5-1	TRBJ1-1	NA	TRBD1	TGCGCCAGCAGCTTCGGACAGGGGGACACTGAAGCTTTCTTT	CASSFGQGDTEAFF
TRBV28	TRBJ1-3	many	TRBD1	TGTGCCAGCAGTCCTACAGGGGGCAAGGCTGGAAACACCATATATTTT	CASSPTGGKAGNTIYF
TRBV28	TRBJ2-3	many	TRBD2	TGTGCCAGCAGGCCGGGGGGACCCACAGATACGCAGTATTTT	CASRPGGPTDTQYF
TRBV28	TRBJ1-1	many	NA	TGTGCCAGCAGGAGGGGGGCCGTCGCTTTCTTT	CASRRGAVAFF
TRBV30	TRBJ2-6	NA	NA	TGTGCCTGGAACCCCCATGGTACTGGGGCCAACGTCCTGACTTTC	CAWNPHGTGANVLTF
TRBV30	TRBJ1-6	many	TRBD1	TGTGCCTGGGGTCAACCGGGGACAGGGAGTTCACCCCTCCACTTT	CAWGQPGTGSSPLHF
TRBV20-1	TRBJ2-2	many	TRBD1	TGCAGTGCCCCAGACAGGGTCGACGGGGAGCTGTTTTTT	CSAPDRVDGELFF
TRBV19	TRBJ1-2	many	NA	TGTGCCATTCAAGGTCGCGGCTCAAACTATGGCTACACCTTC	CAIQGRGSNYGYTF
TRBV14	TRBJ2-5	NA	NA	TGTGCCAGCAGTCCGGACTCGGTTGGAGAGACCCAGTACTTC	CASSPDSVGETQYF
TRBV30	TRBJ1-2	many	NA	TGTGCCTGGAGTGTGGCCATTCCAACATTTTATGGCTACACCTTC	CAWSVAIPTFYGYTF
TRBV6-1	TRBJ1-4	many	NA	TGTGCCAGCAAGGAATGGGGGCTAGAAAAACTGTTTTTT	CASKEWGLEKLFF